These 23 T cell receptor beta chains originate from one sample sequenced in a study of post-analysis software for immune sequencing data. Study results and limitations: The five TRBV segments detected at higher frequency in patients than in controls included TRBV5-6, TRBV5-1 and TRBV20-1.

Which antigens these TCRs recognize remains unknown. cDNA libraries of TCR beta carried unique molecular identifiers. TCRdb recomputed calls from the PCR reads with MiXCR, one row per CDR3 protein. This sample has around 400,000 distinct CDR3 sequences, with around a third found just once. The sequenced material came from blood. These TCRs come from a girl under 18 with multiple sclerosis.

This clonotype was detected a few times. This chain connects TRBV6-1 to TRBJ1-2, with D possibly matching TRBD1 (6 bases). Germline lookup yields CDR1 MNHNS and CDR2 SASEGT. This CDR3 has 13 residues. V gave up 6 bases and J gave up 4 bases, with 12 bases separating them. As DNA, the CDR3 is TGTGCCAGCAGGGAGGGGGTACTCTATGGCTACACCTTC. Translated: CASREGVLYGYTF.

This clonotype was detected only a few times. The gene calls are TRBV7-6 and TRBJ2-5; D gene ambiguous. The J call may be wrong; the DNA end is better matched by TRBJ2-7. Germline loops: CDR1 SGHVS, CDR2 FNYEAQ. This CDR3 has 14 residues. The CDR3 protein is CASSLGGTNYEQYF. The CDR3 DNA reads as TGTGCCAGCAGCTTAGGAGGTACCAACTACGAGCAGTACTTC.

The table lists this clonotype with a few counts. This chain joins TRBV7-2 and TRBJ1-4; D ambiguous. The CDR3 contains 12 residues. CDR1 and CDR2 (germline): SGHTA, FQGNSA. Trimming took 0 bases from V and 4 from J, leaving 0 bases between them. In DNA, the CDR3 is TGTGCCAGCAGCTTAGCTAATGAAAAACTGTTTTTT. This gives the protein CASSLANEKLFF.

This clonotype has a handful of counts. The V call is TRBV7-2, the J call TRBJ1-6, with D perhaps matching TRBD1 (5 bases). The CDR3 has 16 amino acids. Deletions cut 2 bases from V and 5 bases from J, with 13 bases between. Germline-derived CDR1 and CDR2 are SGHTA and FQGNSA. CDR3 sequence: CASSLQGPRDNSPLHF. Here the CDR3 DNA reads TGTGCCAGCAGCTTACAGGGCCCAAGGGATAATTCACCCCTCCACTTT.

This chain connects TRBV20-1 to TRBJ1-2; 11 bases are a match to TRBD1. Germline loops: CDR1 DFQATT, CDR2 SNEGSKA (reference sequence). This CDR3 is 13 amino acids long. Trimming at V came to 6 bases and at J to 6 bases, leaving 6 bases not matched to a gene. CDR3 protein: CSAPGTGGNGYTF. The DNA of the CDR3 is TGCAGTGCCCCCGGGACAGGGGGAAATGGCTACACCTTC.

This clonotype was seen a single time. Its ends do not fully match the called genes, so a read error is possible. The chain combines TRBV4-1 with TRBJ2-7; D tentatively fits TRBD1 or TRBD2 (5 bases each). The CDR3 runs 16 residues. The V gene's germline CDR1 is MGHRA and CDR2 YSYEKL. The CDR3 sequence: CAGSQSGGTANYEQYF. CDR3 in DNA: TGCGCCGGCAGCCAATCTGGGGGAACAGCAAACTACGAGCAGTACTTC.

The genes are TRBV12-3 or TRBV12-4 and TRBJ2-5; 9 nucleotides line up with TRBD1. V shed 2 bases and J 5 bases; nucleotides not matched to a gene: 6. The CDR3 spans 15 residues. The CDR3 spells CASSLLDRGRETQYF. CDR3 bases: TGTGCCAGCAGTTTATTGGACAGGGGAAGGGAGACCCAGTACTTC.

This rearrangement joins TRBV7-9 to TRBJ2-1; 9 nucleotides agree with TRBD2. The V and J ends lost 3 bases and 7 bases, in that order; junction bases with no gene match: 4. The germline CDR1 and CDR2 sequences are SEHNR and FQNEAQ (reference sequence). There are 14 residues in the CDR3. The CDR3, as DNA: TGTGCCAGCAGCTTTTCGCTAGCGGGAAATGAGCAGTTCTTC. This gives the protein CASSFSLAGNEQFF. Supplemented by reference TRBV7-9 and TRBJ2-1, the full variable domain reads DTGVSQNPRHKITKRGQNVTFRCDPISEHNRLYWYRQTLGQGPEFLTYFQNEAQLEKSRLLSDRFSAERPKGSFSTLEIQRTEQGDSAMYLCASSFSLAGNEQFFGPGTRLTVL.

This clonotype has only one observation. This sequence joins TRBV7-2 and TRBJ1-2; 9 bases map to TRBD1. The CDR3 is made up of 14 amino acids. Trimming cost V 5 bases and J 8 bases; bases outside gene matches: 9. CDR1 and CDR2 from the germline V gene are SGHTA and FQGNSA. CDR3 amino acids: CASSRDRGGGGYTF. The CDR3, as DNA: TGTGCCAGCAGCCGAGACAGGGGGGGCGGAGGCTACACCTTC.

The chain uses TRBV7-3 and TRBJ2-1; 8 bases map to TRBD2. This CDR3 is 16 amino acids long. Germline CDR1 SGHTA, CDR2 FQGTGA. V trimming: 4 bases; J trimming: 10 bases; junction bases outside the gene matches: 15. The CDR3 spells CASSSGLEGGPEEQFF. The CDR3 DNA sequence: TGTGCCAGCAGCTCGGGACTAGAGGGGGGGCCGGAGGAGCAGTTCTTC.

Notes on this clonotype: A much larger clone lies one base from this, so it may be a read error. V is TRBV29-1 and J is TRBJ2-7, with D perhaps TRBD1 (6 bases). The V gene lost 4 bases and the J gene lost 10 bases, with 23 bases spanning the gap. CDR3 length: 14 amino acids. Germline values: CDR1 SQVTM, CDR2 ANQGSEA. This chain's CDR3 is CSVGLGAHQEAQYF. Here the CDR3 DNA reads TGCAGCGTTGGACTGGGGGCGCACCAAGAGGCCCAGTACTTC.

This clonotype has just a few counts. The CDR3 loop reads CASSRRSGGYTDTQYF. Written as DNA, the CDR3 is TGTGCCAGCAGCCGGCGTAGCGGGGGATACACAGATACGCAGTATTTT. The rearrangement joins TRBV7-3 to TRBJ2-3; 9 bases agree with TRBD2. Looked up from germline, CDR1 is SGHTA and CDR2 is FQGTGA. CDR3 length: 16 residues. The ends lost 5 bases at V and 2 bases at J; junction bases unmatched: 8. Combining the CDR3 with reference TRBV7-3 and TRBJ2-3 gives the whole variable domain GAGVSQTPSNKVTEKGKYVELRCDPISGHTALYWYRQSLGQGPEFLIYFQGTGAADDSGLPNDRFFAVRPEGSVSTLKIQRTERGDSAVYLCASSRRSGGYTDTQYFGPGTRLTVL.

The chain uses TRBV12-3 or TRBV12-4 and TRBJ1-1, with a tentative D call TRBD1 (5 bases). Trimming left V 6 bases short and J 2 bases short, with 13 bases between. The CDR3 contains 14 residues. The chain's CDR3 is CASSIQVTNTEAFF. The CDR3 region has the DNA TGTGCCAGCAGCATACAGGTTACCAACACTGAAGCTTTCTTT.

This clonotype has more than one count but fewer than ten. The chain uses TRBV3-1 and TRBJ1-1, with D unresolved. Trimming cost V 7 bases and J 0 bases, with 12 bases left between them. CDR3 size: 14 residues. Germline V gene data show CDR1 as LGHDT and CDR2 as YNNKEL (reference sequence). The CDR3 is CASMASDMNTEAFF. The CDR3 DNA is TGTGCCAGCATGGCTTCAGACATGAACACTGAAGCTTTCTTT.

The CDR3 nucleotides read TGTGCCAGCAGTTTATCAGGGAAAAGGGACGAGCAGTACTTC. It translates to CASSLSGKRDEQYF. The chain joins TRBV27 to TRBJ2-7; no reliable D call. The CDR3 has 14 amino acids. V lost 0 bases, J lost 5 bases, and 11 bases lay in between. Germline V gene sequence: CDR1 MNHEY, CDR2 SMNVEV (reference sequence).

Notes on this clonotype: The junction and the germline gene differ at one end; a read error may be behind it. The rearrangement links TRBV7-7 to TRBJ2-4, with TRBD1 identical over 9 bases. The closer fit of TRBJ2-7 to the DNA end suggests the J call may be wrong. The CDR3 is made up of 15 amino acids. The germline V gene has CDR1 SSHAT and CDR2 FNYEAQ (reference sequence). CDR3 region: CASSSNRGPNYEQYF. The CDR3 nucleotides are TGTGCTAGCAGCTCCAACAGGGGGCCCAACTACGAGCAGTACTTC.

This clonotype appeared a few times. The chain joins TRBV2 to TRBJ2-7, with a weak D call TRBD1 (5 bases). The V gene lost 7 bases and the J gene lost 1 base, with 14 bases spanning the gap. The V gene's germline CDR1 is SNHLY and CDR2 FYNNEI. The CDR3 length is 14 residues. Written as DNA, the CDR3 is TGTGCCAGCAAAGCTCAGGGCTCGTCCTACGAGCAGTACTTC. Encoded protein: CASKAQGSSYEQYF.

The chain recombines TRBV20-1 with TRBJ2-7; a possible D gene is TRBD2 (7 bases). Germline lookup yields CDR1 DFQATT and CDR2 SNEGSKA (reference sequence). The CDR3 covers 15 residues. V lost 1 base, J lost 2 bases, and 15 bases lay in between. DNA of the CDR3: TGCAGTGCTAGAGGTGGGGGGGCTAAACCCTACGAGCAGTACTTC. Protein: CSARGGGAKPYEQYF.

The table lists this clonotype with a few counts. The genes are TRBV7-8 and TRBJ2-3; D is possibly TRBD1 (5 bases). CDR1 and CDR2 from the germline V gene are SGHVS and FQNEAQ. The CDR3 consists of 13 residues. V dropped 5 bases and J dropped 2 bases, with 8 bases sitting between them. The CDR3: CASSTTDTDTQYF. For the CDR3, the DNA is TGTGCCAGCAGCACGACAGACACAGATACGCAGTATTTT. The variable domain in full, completed from reference TRBV7-8 and TRBJ2-3, reads GAGVSQSPRYKVAKRGQDVALRCDPISGHVSLFWYQQALGQGPEFLTYFQNEAQLDKSGLPSDRFFAERPEGSVSTLKIQRTQQEDSAVYLCASSTTDTDTQYFGPGTRLTVL.

This clonotype was observed a handful of times. The rearrangement uses TRBV29-1 and TRBJ2-7; D is possibly TRBD1 (5 bases). Trimming pared 7 bases from V and 3 bases from J, leaving 16 bases between. CDR3 length equals 13 residues. Germline values: CDR1 SQVTM, CDR2 ANQGSEA. CDR3 protein: CSAFFRERYEQYF. The CDR3 DNA reads as TGCAGCGCCTTCTTCAGGGAACGCTACGAGCAGTACTTC.

DNA of the CDR3: TGTGCCAGCAGTTTACTTGGGGGCGATGGCTACACCTTC. This codes for CASSLLGGDGYTF. The gene calls are TRBV27 and TRBJ1-2; a weak D match, TRBD1 (6 bases). The CDR3 totals 13 residues. The V end lost 2 bases, the J end lost 6 bases, and 10 bases lay between the germline ends. The germline V gene encodes CDR1 MNHEY and CDR2 SMNVEV (reference sequence).

This clonotype was counted a few times. The rearrangement uses TRBV7-8 and TRBJ2-2; TRBD2 agrees at 15 bases. The junction had 9 bases not matched to a gene; V was cut back by 5 bases and J by 5 bases. The CDR3 contains 18 residues. Germline CDR1 and CDR2: SGHVS and FQNEAQ. This CDR3 reads CASSPRTSGGAATGELFF. The CDR3 region has the DNA TGTGCCAGCAGCCCCCGGACTAGCGGGGGGGCGGCGACCGGGGAGCTGTTTTTT.

The gene calls are TRBV7-3 and TRBJ2-2; D not resolved. Deletions cut 2 bases from V and 6 bases from J, with 4 bases between. Germline V gene sequence: CDR1 SGHTA, CDR2 FQGTGA. This CDR3 contains 12 residues. The CDR3 spells CASSLEPGELFF. The CDR3 DNA reads TGTGCCAGCAGCTTAGAGCCCGGGGAGCTGTTTTTT.